The clone carrying this T cell receptor beta chain was seen more than once but under ten times. Original analysis: Amplification of reference gene primers provided the estimated nucleated cell counts. Some clones are missing from TCRdb's copy, which holds only in-frame ones; the method was immunoSEQ multiplex PCR. V and J calls and clone size follow that table, whereas D and trimming were derived from the DNA. The sample has about 200,000 clones; nearly 90% are singletons. Those enrolled in Seattle joined during active infection and were followed longitudinally afterward. V lost 2 bases and J 5 bases, leaving 13 bases between the germline ends. Germline CDR1 MNHNS, CDR2 SASEGT. CDR3 length equals 16 residues. The source of the sample is a study of blood T cell repertoires in COVID-19. About the research overall: Samples came from the United States, Italy and Spain, spanning acute and convalescent COVID-19. T cells, B-cell-depleted T cells, or PBMCs provided the cDNA or gDNA that served as material.

This chain links TRBV6-1 with TRBJ1-6; D might be TRBD1 (5 bases). The receptor was derived from a man over 45 with COVID-19, enrolled during active disease. Sequencing was done on a sample of peripheral blood. Written as DNA, the CDR3 is TGTGCCAGCAGTGAACGAATCAGGGAAAATAATTCACCCCTCCACTTT. It yields the protein CASSERIRENNSPLHF.